Below are 29 T cell receptor beta chains sequenced from a single sample in a study of T cell responses to AZD1222 COVID-19 vaccine. The assay was immunoSEQ multiplex PCR, and TCRdb's table has in-frame clones only and misses some. The top ten clones hold 5% of a sample with around 120,000 clones, roughly 91% of them seen once. The sequences come from peripheral blood, collected 28 days after the second AZD1222 dose. The source of these receptors is an adult who received the AZD1222 COVID-19 vaccine.

The V call is TRBV3-1 (or the pseudogene TRBV3-2), the J call TRBJ2-5; TRBD2 matches at 11 bases. There are 18 residues in the CDR3. The trim removed 3 bases at V and 5 bases at J, leaving 14 bases unmatched. Germline V gene data show CDR1 as LGHDT and CDR2 as YNNKEL (reference sequence). CDR3 nucleotides: TGTGCCAGCAGCCAGGGAAACGACATAGCGGGGGGGGTTGAGACCCAGTACTTC. Its protein is CASSQGNDIAGGVETQYF.

V gene TRBV6-2 or TRBV6-3 combines with J gene TRBJ2-7; D tentatively fits TRBD1 or TRBD2 (5 bases each). The CDR3 sequence is 13 residues long. Germline assignment: CDR1 MNHEY and CDR2 SVGEGT. Trimming left V 4 bases short and J 2 bases short, with 9 bases between. CDR3 bases: TGTGCCAGCAGTTGGGACGCGACCTACGAGCAGTACTTC. It encodes CASSWDATYEQYF.

This clone is medium-sized (0.01 to 0.1%) within its sample. This sequence joins TRBV27 and TRBJ1-4; perhaps TRBD1 as D (5 bases). Looked up from germline, CDR1 is MNHEY and CDR2 is SMNVEV (reference sequence). The CDR3 has 13 amino acids. CDR3 in DNA: TGTCCCACGGGGGTCAGGGTTGGTGAAAAACTGTTTTTT. As protein: CPTGVRVGEKLFF.

The V gene is TRBV12-3 or TRBV12-4, the J gene TRBJ1-5; D remains ambiguous. The CDR3 length is 13 residues. V lost 6 bases, J lost 7 bases, and 13 bases lay in between. The CDR3 DNA follows: TGTGCCAGCAGCAACCGTGCCGGGCAGCCCCAGCATTTT. Translation gives CASSNRAGQPQHF.

The chain joins TRBV27 to TRBJ2-5, with 14 bases matching TRBD2. V was pared by 4 bases and J by 5 bases, with 3 bases of the junction left unmatched. The V gene's germline CDR1 is MNHEY and CDR2 SMNVEV (reference sequence). The length of the CDR3 is 15 residues. This CDR3 is CASSSRTSGRETQYF. CDR3 in DNA: TGTGCCAGCAGTTCCCGGACTAGCGGGAGGGAGACCCAGTACTTC.

The chain couples TRBV5-1 to TRBJ1-2; 9 bases are shared with TRBD1. Germline lookup yields CDR1 SGHRS and CDR2 YFSETQ. V shed 0 bases and J 2 bases; nucleotides not matched to a gene: 2. There are 15 residues in the CDR3. CDR3 sequence: CASSLGGTGNYGYTF. CDR3 DNA sequence: TGCGCCAGCAGCTTGGGAGGGACAGGGAACTATGGCTACACCTTC.

V is TRBV19 and J is TRBJ2-1; 9 bases map to TRBD1. From germline, CDR1 is LNHDA and CDR2 SQIVND (reference sequence). The V gene end was trimmed by 5 bases and the J gene end by 6 bases; junction bases not matched to a gene: 5. The CDR3 contains 14 residues. The CDR3 here is CASSARDRANEQFF. The CDR3 DNA follows: TGTGCCAGTAGTGCCCGGGACAGGGCCAATGAGCAGTTCTTC.

The chain carries TRBV11-2 and TRBJ1-5, with D possibly matching TRBD1 (6 bases). The ends were cut back, 4 bases at V and 1 base at J, with 11 bases in the middle. The germline CDR1 and CDR2 sequences are SGHAT and FQNNGV. CDR3 length: 15 amino acids. The CDR3 sequence: CASSSQGQSNQPQHF. CDR3 nucleotides: TGTGCCAGCAGCTCACAGGGACAAAGCAATCAGCCCCAGCATTTT. The full variable domain, its missing parts supplied by reference TRBV11-2 and TRBJ1-5, is EAGVAQSPRYKIIEKRQSVAFWCNPISGHATLYWYQQILGQGPKLLIQFQNNGVVDDSQLPKDRFSAERLKGVDSTLKIQPAKLEDSAVYLCASSSQGQSNQPQHFGDGTRLSIL.

This chain uses TRBV5-1 with TRBJ2-3; D may be TRBD2 (6 bases). The CDR3 length is 15 residues. V was trimmed by 3 bases and J by 1 base, leaving 12 bases between them. Germline lookup yields CDR1 SGHRS and CDR2 YFSETQ. This chain's CDR3 is CASSSRLVGTDTQYF. The CDR3 bases are TGCGCCAGCAGCTCCCGACTAGTCGGCACAGATACGCAGTATTTT.

J is TRBJ1-1 and V is TRBV4-1, with TRBD1 as a possible D gene (6 bases). The CDR3 has 13 amino acids. Trimming took off 4 bases at V and 1 base at J, with 7 bases between the two ends. The germline V gene encodes CDR1 MGHRA and CDR2 YSYEKL. CDR3 region: CASSPGQNTEAFF. CDR3 sequence (DNA): TGCGCCAGCAGCCCGGGACAGAACACTGAAGCTTTCTTT.

The V gene is TRBV27, the J gene TRBJ1-4; D is ambiguous. V shed 8 bases and J shed 4 bases, with 14 bases lying between them. This CDR3 contains 14 residues. Germline V gene lookup returns CDR1 MNHEY and CDR2 SMNVEV (reference sequence). CDR3 bases: TGTGCCAGCGGCGCGGGCAGAAATAATGAAAAACTGTTTTTT. This translates into CASGAGRNNEKLFF.

The chain uses TRBV6-2 or TRBV6-3 and TRBJ1-2; D is unresolved. This CDR3 comprises 14 residues. Trimming shortened V by 0 bases and J by 6 bases, and 11 bases separated the two germline ends. Germline lookup yields CDR1 MNHEY and CDR2 SVGEGT. CDR3 region: CASSYSNGVNGYTF. In nucleotides, the CDR3 is TGTGCCAGCAGTTACTCGAATGGGGTGAATGGCTACACCTTC.

The V call is TRBV7-9, the J call TRBJ2-1; no clear D. The germline CDR1 and CDR2 sequences are SEHNR and FQNEAQ (reference sequence). There are 13 residues in the CDR3. The V and J ends lost 5 bases and 8 bases respectively, with 13 bases between them. The CDR3 DNA sequence: TGTGCCAGCAGCCACCCACTACCTCATGAGCAGTTCTTC. Its translation is CASSHPLPHEQFF.

V gene TRBV20-1 combines with J gene TRBJ2-3; D possibly corresponds to TRBD2 (5 bases). Trimming pared 3 bases from V and 5 bases from J, leaving 18 bases between. CDR1 and CDR2 (germline): DFQATT, SNEGSKA (reference sequence). CDR3 length: 15 residues. CDR3 DNA sequence: TGCAGTGCTAGTGCCGGAGAAACGCGGGTAGATACGCAGTATTTT. As protein: CSASAGETRVDTQYF.

In the case of this clone: Compared with germline, one end of the junction differs, possibly owing to a read error. This sequence joins TRBV7-8 and TRBJ2-3; 10 bases are shared with TRBD2. The germline V gene has CDR1 SGHVS and CDR2 FQNEAQ. The CDR3 length is 15 residues. The DNA for the CDR3 is TGTGCCAGCAGTTTAGGGACTAGCGGCACAGATACGCAGTATTTT. Protein product: CASSLGTSGTDTQYF. The full variable domain, in which reference TRBV7-8 and TRBJ2-3 provide the parts outside the CDR3, is GAGVSQSPRYKVAKRGQDVALRCDPISGHVSLFWYQQALGQGPEFLTYFQNEAQLDKSGLPSDRFFAERPEGSVSTLKIQRTQQEDSAVYLCASSLGTSGTDTQYFGPGTRLTVL.

This clone was counted once. The CDR3 nucleotides read TGTGCCAGCAGCCCCGGGACTACACGCACAGATACGCAGTATTTT. Residues: CASSPGTTRTDTQYF. J is TRBJ2-3 and V is TRBV5-4; 7 bases align to TRBD2. Per the germline V gene, CDR1 is SGHNT and CDR2 is YYREEE (reference sequence). Trimming at V came to 4 bases and at J to 1 base, leaving 6 bases not matched to a gene. This CDR3 has 15 residues.

This clone was detected once. The chain recombines TRBV29-1 with TRBJ1-1, with D perhaps TRBD1 (6 bases). Germline V gene data show CDR1 as SQVTM and CDR2 as ANQGSEA. The CDR3 length is 12 residues. Trimming removed 7 bases from V and 4 bases from J, with 13 bases in between. CDR3 bases: TGCAGCGCTCACAGGGAACCCACTGAAGCTTTCTTT. Translated, it gives CSAHREPTEAFF.

This chain connects TRBV5-1 to TRBJ1-2, with D possibly TRBD1 on 6 matching bases. The CDR3 covers 15 residues. The V and J ends lost 0 bases and 3 bases respectively, with 12 bases between them. Germline CDR1 reads SGHRS; CDR2 reads YFSETQ. In nucleotides, the CDR3 is TGCGCCAGCAGCTTGGGTACAGGGATATACTATGGCTACACCTTC. This codes for CASSLGTGIYYGYTF.

CDR3: CASSLGQGNYGYTF. For the CDR3, the DNA is TGTGCCAGCAGCCTGGGACAGGGGAACTATGGCTACACCTTC. V gene TRBV2 combines with J gene TRBJ1-2; 10 bases are shared with TRBD1. The V and J ends lost 6 bases and 2 bases, in that order; junction bases with no gene match: 3. The CDR3 has 14 amino acids. The V gene's germline CDR1 is SNHLY and CDR2 FYNNEI.

This clone was seen once. J is TRBJ1-5 and V is TRBV2; D is unclear. Trimming left V 0 bases short and J 7 bases short, with 16 bases between. Germline CDR1 is SNHLY and CDR2 is FYNNEI. This CDR3 spans 16 amino acids. CDR3 coding DNA: TGTGCCAGCAGTGAAGCGGGTGGACCCAGAAGCCAGCCCCAGCATTTT. Protein: CASSEAGGPRSQPQHF.

The chain links TRBV19 to TRBJ1-4; TRBD1 is a possible D gene (6 bases). Trimming removed 8 bases from V and 8 bases from J, with 18 bases in between. The germline gives CDR1 LNHDA, CDR2 SQIVND (reference sequence). The CDR3 consists of 14 residues. The CDR3 region is CASSKGGVGEKLFF. The CDR3 nucleotides are TGTGCCAGTTCCAAAGGGGGAGTTGGGGAAAAACTGTTTTTT. Full variable domain (missing parts from reference TRBV19 and TRBJ1-4): DGGITQSPKYLFRKEGQNVTLSCEQNLNHDAMYWYRQDPGQGLRLIYYSQIVNDFQKGDIAEGYSVSREKKESFPLTVTSAQKNPTAFYLCASSKGGVGEKLFFGSGTQLSVL.

J is TRBJ2-3 and V is TRBV7-7, with no clear D. CDR1 is SSHAT, CDR2 FNYEAQ, per germline (reference sequence). The CDR3 is 15 amino acids. Trimming took 5 bases from V and 0 from J, leaving 12 bases between them. In DNA form, the CDR3 reads TGTGCCAGCAGCCCGGCCGGCCCAAGCACAGATACGCAGTATTTT. Protein: CASSPAGPSTDTQYF.

The gene calls are TRBV6-2 or TRBV6-3 and TRBJ2-7; D uncertain. The CDR3 length is 12 residues. V was pared by 6 bases and J by 7 bases, with 13 bases between. Germline CDR1 and CDR2: MNHEY and SVGEGT. The CDR3 reads CASSRTLGEQYF. In DNA form, the CDR3 reads TGTGCCAGCAGCCGGACCCTCGGGGAGCAGTACTTC.

The DNA of the CDR3 is TGTGCCAGCAGCGGAGGGTACGCTGAAGCTTTCTTT. Amino acid sequence: CASSGGYAEAFF. The chain links TRBV7-9 to TRBJ1-1; D not certain. V was clipped by 5 bases and J by 6 bases, with 10 bases between them. The V gene's germline CDR1 is SEHNR and CDR2 FQNEAQ (reference sequence). The CDR3 contains 12 residues.

The chain links TRBV27 to TRBJ1-5; D not certain. The CDR3 is made up of 15 amino acids. V was cut by 3 bases and J by 4 bases, with 13 bases left in between. Germline CDR1 and CDR2: MNHEY and SMNVEV (reference sequence). CDR3 sequence: CASSFGHPANQPQHF. The CDR3 DNA sequence: TGTGCCAGCAGTTTCGGGCACCCAGCGAATCAGCCCCAGCATTTT.

This sequence joins TRBV3-1 (or the pseudogene TRBV3-2) and TRBJ2-6; TRBD1 matches at 8 bases. The germline gives CDR1 LGHDT, CDR2 YNNKEL (reference sequence). The J segment lost 0 bases and the V segment lost 6 bases, leaving 7 bases of the junction unmatched. This CDR3 comprises 17 residues. The CDR3 region is CASRKGQVSSGANVLTF. DNA of the CDR3: TGTGCCAGCAGAAAGGGACAGGTTAGCTCTGGGGCCAACGTCCTGACTTTC.

The V call is TRBV18, the J call TRBJ1-3; D is uncertain. The CDR3 length is 14 residues. V was cut by 2 bases and J by 2 bases, with 7 bases left in between. Germline V lookup: CDR1 KGHSH, CDR2 LQKENI. CDR3: CASSPGEAGNTIYF. CDR3 bases: TGTGCCAGCTCACCAGGGGAGGCTGGAAACACCATATATTTT.

The chain carries TRBV24-1 and TRBJ1-2; D is uncertain. This CDR3 spans 14 amino acids. The ends were cut back, 7 bases at V and 3 bases at J, with 14 bases in the middle. Germline values: CDR1 KGHDR, CDR2 SFDVKD. The CDR3 protein is CATRSTRVYYGYTF. The CDR3 nucleotides are TGTGCCACCAGATCAACTCGGGTCTACTATGGCTACACCTTC.

The chain links TRBV6-5 to TRBJ2-7; no clear D. V was cut by 10 bases and J by 0 bases, with 7 bases left in between. This CDR3 has 11 amino acids. The germline gives CDR1 MNHEY, CDR2 SVGAGI. The CDR3 coding sequence is TGTGCCACTCTTCCCTCCTACGAGCAGTACTTC. Amino acids: CATLPSYEQYF.